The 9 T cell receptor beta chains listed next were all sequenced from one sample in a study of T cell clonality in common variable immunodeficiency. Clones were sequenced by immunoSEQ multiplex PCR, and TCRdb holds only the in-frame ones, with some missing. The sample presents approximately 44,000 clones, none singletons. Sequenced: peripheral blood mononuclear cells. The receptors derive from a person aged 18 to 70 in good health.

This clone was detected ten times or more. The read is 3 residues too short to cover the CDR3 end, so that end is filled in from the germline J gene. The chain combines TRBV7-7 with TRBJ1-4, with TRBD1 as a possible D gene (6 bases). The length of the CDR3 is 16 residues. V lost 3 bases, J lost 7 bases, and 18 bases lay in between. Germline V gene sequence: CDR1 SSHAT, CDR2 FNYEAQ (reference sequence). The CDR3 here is CASSFWFGQKLEKLFF. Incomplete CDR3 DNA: TGTGCCAGCAGCTTTTGGTTTGGACAGAAGCTTGAAAAA.

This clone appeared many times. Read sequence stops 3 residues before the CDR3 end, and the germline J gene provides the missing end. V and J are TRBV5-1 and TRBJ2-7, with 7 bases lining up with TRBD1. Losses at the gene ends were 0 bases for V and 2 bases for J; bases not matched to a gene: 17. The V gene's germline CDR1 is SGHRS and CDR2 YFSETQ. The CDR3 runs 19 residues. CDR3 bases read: TGCGCCAGCAGCTTGGGCGAAACAACTACAGGGGTCATCCCCTACGAG. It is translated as CASSLGETTTGVIPYE. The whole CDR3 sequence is CASSLGETTTGVIPYEQYF. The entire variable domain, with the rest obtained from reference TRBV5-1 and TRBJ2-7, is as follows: KAGVTQTPRYLIKTRGQQVTLSCSPISGHRSVSWYQQTPGQGLQFLFEYFSETQRNKGNFPGRFSGRQFSNSRSEMNVSTLELGDSALYLCASSLGETTTGVIPYEQYFGPGTRLTVT.

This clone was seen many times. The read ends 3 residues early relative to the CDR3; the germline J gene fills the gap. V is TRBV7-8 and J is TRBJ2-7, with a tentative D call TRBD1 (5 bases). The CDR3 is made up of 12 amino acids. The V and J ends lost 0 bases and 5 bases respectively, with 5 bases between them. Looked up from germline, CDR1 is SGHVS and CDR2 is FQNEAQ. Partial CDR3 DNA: TGTGCCAGCAGCTTAGCGACAGACGAG. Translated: CASSLATDE. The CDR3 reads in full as CASSLATDEQYF.

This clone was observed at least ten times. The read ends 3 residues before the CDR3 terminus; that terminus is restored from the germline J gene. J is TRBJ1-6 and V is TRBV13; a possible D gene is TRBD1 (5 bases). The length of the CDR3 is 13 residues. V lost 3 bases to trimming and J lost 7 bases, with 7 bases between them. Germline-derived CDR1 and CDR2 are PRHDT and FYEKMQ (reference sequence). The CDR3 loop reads CASSFKGNSPLHF. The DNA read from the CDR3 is TGTGCCAGCAGCTTCAAGGGGAATTCACCC.

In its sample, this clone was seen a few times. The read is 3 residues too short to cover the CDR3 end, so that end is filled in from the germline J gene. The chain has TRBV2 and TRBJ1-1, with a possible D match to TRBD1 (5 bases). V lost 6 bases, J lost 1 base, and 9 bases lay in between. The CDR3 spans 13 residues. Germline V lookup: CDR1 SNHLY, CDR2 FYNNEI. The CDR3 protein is CASRGVGNTEAFF. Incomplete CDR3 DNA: TGTGCCAGCAGAGGGGTTGGGAACACTGAA.

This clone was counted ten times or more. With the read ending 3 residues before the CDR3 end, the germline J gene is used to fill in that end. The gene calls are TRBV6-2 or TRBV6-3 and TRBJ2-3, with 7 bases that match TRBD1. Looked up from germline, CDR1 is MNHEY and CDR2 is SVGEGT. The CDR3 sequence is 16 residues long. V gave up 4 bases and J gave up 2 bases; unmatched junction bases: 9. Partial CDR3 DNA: TGTGCCAGCAGTTCCCACAGGGGTGGCCTCACAGATACG. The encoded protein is CASSSHRGGLTDT. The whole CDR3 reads CASSSHRGGLTDTQYF.

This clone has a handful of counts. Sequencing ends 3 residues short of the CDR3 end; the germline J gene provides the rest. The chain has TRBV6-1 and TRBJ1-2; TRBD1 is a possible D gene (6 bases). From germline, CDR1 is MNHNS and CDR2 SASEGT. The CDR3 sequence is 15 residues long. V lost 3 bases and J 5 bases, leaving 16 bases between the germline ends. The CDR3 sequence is CASSDLQGEGYGYTF. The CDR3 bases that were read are TGTGCCAGCAGTGATTTACAGGGAGAGGGATATGGC.

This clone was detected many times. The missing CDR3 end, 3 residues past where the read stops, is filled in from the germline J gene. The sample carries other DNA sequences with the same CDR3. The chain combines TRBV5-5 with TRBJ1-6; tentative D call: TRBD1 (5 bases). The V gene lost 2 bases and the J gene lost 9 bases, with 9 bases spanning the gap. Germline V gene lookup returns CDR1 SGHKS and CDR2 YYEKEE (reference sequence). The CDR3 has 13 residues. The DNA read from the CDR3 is TGTGCCAGCAGCTTTGACAGAGGTTCACCC. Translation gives CASSFDRGSP. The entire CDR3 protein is CASSFDRGSPLHF.

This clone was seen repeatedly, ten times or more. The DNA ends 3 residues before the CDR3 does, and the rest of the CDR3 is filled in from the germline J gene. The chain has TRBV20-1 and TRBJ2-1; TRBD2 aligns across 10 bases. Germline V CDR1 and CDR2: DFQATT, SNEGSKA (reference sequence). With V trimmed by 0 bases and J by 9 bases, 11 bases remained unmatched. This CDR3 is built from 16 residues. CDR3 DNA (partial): TGCAGTGCTAGAGAGATCGGGACTAGCGTCGGGGGTGAG. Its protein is CSAREIGTSVGGE. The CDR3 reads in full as CSAREIGTSVGGEQFF.